The clone carrying this TCR beta chain was recorded many times. Thyroid surgery was performed in patients who had received no treatment beforehand. The data are from a study of metastatic and nonmetastatic thyroid tumors. MiXCR re-clonotyped the PCR reads for TCRdb. The table includes tens of thousands of clones, roughly 17% detected once. This CDR3 comprises 20 residues. After removal of 0 bases from V and 6 bases from J, the junction contained 16 bases not matched to a gene. Looked up from germline, CDR1 is SGHTA and CDR2 is FQGNSA. Material: blood. The source is a female donor with papillary thyroid cancer or a benign thyroid nodule (not recorded which). Some clones in this sample may be carry-over from other donors' samples. This sequence joins TRBV7-2 and TRBJ2-3; 12 bases fit TRBD2. In nucleotides, the CDR3 is TGTGCCAGCAGCTTAGCCTTCCCCCACTCTAGCGGGAGGGCCCTTGATACGCAGTATTTT. As protein: CASSLAFPHSSGRALDTQYF.